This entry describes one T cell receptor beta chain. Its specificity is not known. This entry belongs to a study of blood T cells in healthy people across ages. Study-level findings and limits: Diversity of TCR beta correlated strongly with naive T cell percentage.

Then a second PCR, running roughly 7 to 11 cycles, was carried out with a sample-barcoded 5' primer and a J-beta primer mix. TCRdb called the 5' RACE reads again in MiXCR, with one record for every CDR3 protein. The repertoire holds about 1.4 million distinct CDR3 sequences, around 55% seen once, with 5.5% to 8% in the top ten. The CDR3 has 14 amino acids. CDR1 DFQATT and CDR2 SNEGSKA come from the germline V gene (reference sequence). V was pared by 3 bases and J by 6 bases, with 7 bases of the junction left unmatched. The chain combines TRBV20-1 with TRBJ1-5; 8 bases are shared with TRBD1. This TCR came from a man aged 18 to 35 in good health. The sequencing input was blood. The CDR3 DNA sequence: TGCAGTGCTAGCGGACAGGGACCCCGTCAGCCCCAGCATTTT. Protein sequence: CSASGQGPRQPQHF.